The clone carrying this T cell receptor (beta chain) was picked up a small number of times. Its specificity is not known. The same CDR3 can be traced to other DNA sequences in this sample. Since all of the isolated RNA was reverse transcribed, expressed TCRB transcripts were what got sequenced. Measured with immunoSEQ multiplex PCR; TCRdb has only the in-frame clones, and not every one. The table records roughly 350,000 clones, about 10% of them present only once. The data were taken from a study of beta chain features in type 1 diabetes. With 2 bases removed from V and 1 base from J, the gap between germline ends came to 9 bases. Germline V CDR1 and CDR2: SEHNR, FQNEAQ (reference sequence). The CDR3 is 14 residues long. Study observations and caveats: When Type 1 diabetes patients were examined, their TCRB CDR3s proved moderately but significantly shorter in all four CD4+ subsets.

The specimen was central memory CD4+ T cells from blood. The chain employs TRBV7-9 and TRBJ2-7; D unclear. The receptor comes from a man aged 25-45 years with type 1 diabetes. The CDR3 here is CASSLLVSSYEQYF. The CDR3 DNA reads TGTGCCAGCAGCTTATTGGTCAGTTCCTACGAGCAGTACTTC.